This TCR beta chain is drawn from a study of shared clonotypes between healthy human individuals. Study-level findings and limits: What naive subsets generally showed was a larger estimated richness than memory subsets showed. An expected dependence of interdonor clonotype sharing on sequencing depth was noted.

The method was immunoSEQ multiplex PCR; TCRdb's version includes in-frame clones alone and lacks a portion of them. The sample holds around 600,000 clones, about 95% seen once. In regard to this clone: Its antigen is not identified.

Terminally differentiated effector memory CD45RA+ cells were left out of the naive CD8 fraction, which was CD45RO-negative and positively selected for CCR7. The CDR3 runs to 14 residues. With 0 bases removed from V and 10 bases from J, the gap between germline ends came to 11 bases. Germline loops: CDR1 SGHDT, CDR2 YYEEEE. The specimen was naive CD8+ T cells sorted from blood. The receptor was derived from a woman aged 25 to 45 in good health. This chain links TRBV5-6 with TRBJ1-6, with D unclear. This CDR3 is CASSLGGVGSPLHF. In DNA form, the CDR3 reads TGTGCCAGCAGCTTGGGGGGAGTGGGGTCACCCCTCCACTTT.